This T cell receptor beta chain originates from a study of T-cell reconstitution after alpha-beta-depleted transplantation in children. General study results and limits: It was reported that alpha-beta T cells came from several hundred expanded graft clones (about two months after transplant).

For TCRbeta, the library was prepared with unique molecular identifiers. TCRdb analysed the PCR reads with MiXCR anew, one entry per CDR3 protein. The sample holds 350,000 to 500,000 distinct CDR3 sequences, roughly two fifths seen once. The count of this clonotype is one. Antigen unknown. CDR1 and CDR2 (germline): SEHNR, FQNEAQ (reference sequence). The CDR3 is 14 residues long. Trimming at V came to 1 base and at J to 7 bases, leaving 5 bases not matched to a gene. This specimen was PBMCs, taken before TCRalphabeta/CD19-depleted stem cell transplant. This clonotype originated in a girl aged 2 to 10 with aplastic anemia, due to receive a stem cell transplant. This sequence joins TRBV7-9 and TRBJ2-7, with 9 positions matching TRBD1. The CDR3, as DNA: TGTGCCAGCAGCTTAGTCGGGACAGGGATTGAGCAGTACTTC. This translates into CASSLVGTGIEQYF.